The next 3 T cell receptor beta chains were all read from a single sample in a study of cytomegalovirus exposure and HLA in healthy donors. PCR involved 60 Vbeta and 13 Jbeta primers. This table comes from immunoSEQ multiplex PCR, and its TCRdb copy is limited to in-frame clones, with some not included. The sample carries roughly 160,000 clones, around 88% recorded once. The sample comprised PBMCs. Source of these receptors: a woman aged 25-40 years in good health and CMV-seronegative.

V and J are TRBV7-2 and TRBJ2-3, with TRBD1 as a possible D gene (5 bases). Trimming stripped 1 base from V and 0 bases from J, with 8 bases between. Germline CDR1 and CDR2: SGHTA and FQGNSA. The CDR3 sequence is 15 residues long. The chain's CDR3 is CASSLVRTSTDTQYF. The CDR3 DNA is TGTGCCAGCAGCTTAGTGAGGACAAGCACAGATACGCAGTATTTT.

The V gene is TRBV18, the J gene TRBJ2-1; no reliable D call. Germline values: CDR1 KGHSH, CDR2 LQKENI. This CDR3 is built from 13 residues. V dropped 0 bases and J dropped 8 bases, with 8 bases sitting between them. The CDR3 reads CASSPPTSDEQFF. The CDR3, as DNA: TGTGCCAGCTCACCACCGACGAGCGATGAGCAGTTCTTC.

The CDR3 reads CASSQALVNTGELFF. CDR3 DNA: TGCGCCAGCAGCCAAGCTCTAGTGAACACCGGGGAGCTGTTTTTT. V is TRBV4-3 and J is TRBJ2-2; no clear D gene. This CDR3 comprises 15 residues. The ends were cut back, 1 base at V and 1 base at J, with 7 bases in the middle. Germline V gives CDR1 LGHNA, CDR2 YSLEER.